This T cell receptor (beta chain) was captured by sequencing in a study of T cell responses to AZD1222 COVID-19 vaccine. Points on this clone: The antigen remains undetermined.

The germline V and J ends were trimmed by 0 bases and 6 bases, with 11 bases remaining between them. CDR1 is GTSNPN, CDR2 SVGIG, per germline (reference sequence). The CDR3 runs 13 residues. Measured with immunoSEQ multiplex PCR; TCRdb has only the in-frame clones, and not every one. The sample shows some 150,000 clones, just over 85% of them seen only once. Study-level findings and limits: Mapped onto spike, vaccine-associated CD4 TCRs spanned it and were dominant at 160-218 and 743-854. Baseline serostatus was positive in only a handful of AZD1222 recipients.

The sequencing here drew on peripheral blood, taken on day 0 of AZD1222 vaccination. The sequence came from an adult in good health. The J gene is TRBJ1-2, the V gene TRBV30; D unclear. The CDR3 nucleotides are TGTGCCTGGAGTGTGTCTAGTAGGGATGGCTACACCTTC. Its protein product is CAWSVSSRDGYTF.